A single sample is the source of the 20 T cell receptor beta chains below, sequenced in a study of cytotoxic CD8 clonotypes in ibrutinib-treated CLL. Some clones are missing from TCRdb's copy, which holds only in-frame ones; the method was immunoSEQ multiplex PCR. The sample lists some 200,000 clones; roughly 72% were seen once. The sequencing used PBMCs, collected after 24 months of ibrutinib treatment. The receptor set was obtained from a human donor with chronic lymphocytic leukemia.

This clone was picked up one time. The V call is TRBV4-3, the J call TRBJ2-1; D gene unclear. The V and J ends lost 1 base and 6 bases respectively, with 13 bases between them. CDR3 length equals 15 residues. The V gene's germline CDR1 is LGHNA and CDR2 YSLEER. The CDR3 nucleotides read TGCGCCAGCAGCCAAGTCGGTCTATATTCCAATGAGCAGTTCTTC. This codes for CASSQVGLYSNEQFF.

The gene calls are TRBV5-8 and TRBJ2-7; tentative D call: TRBD1 (6 bases). The CDR3 runs to 13 residues. Per the germline V gene, CDR1 is SGHTS and CDR2 is YDEGEE. V shed 0 bases and J shed 6 bases, with 10 bases lying between them. The CDR3 loop reads CASSLVTGTEQYF. The CDR3, as DNA: TGTGCCAGCAGCTTGGTCACAGGGACCGAGCAGTACTTC.

This clone was recorded once. V is TRBV11-2 and J is TRBJ2-7; 7 bases agree with TRBD2. There are 15 residues in the CDR3. Germline V gene lookup returns CDR1 SGHAT and CDR2 FQNNGV. The ends lost 1 base at V and 0 bases at J; junction bases unmatched: 3. The CDR3 DNA reads TGTGCCAGCAGCTTAGGCGGGAGTACCTCCTACGAGCAGTACTTC. This sequence encodes CASSLGGSTSYEQYF.

V is TRBV11-2 and J is TRBJ1-1; possibly TRBD1 for D (6 bases). V gave up 0 bases and J gave up 12 bases, with 20 bases separating them. The length of the CDR3 is 15 residues. The germline V gene encodes CDR1 SGHAT and CDR2 FQNNGV. DNA of the CDR3: TGTGCCAGCAGCTTAGATCAGGGGCTAGGAGGGCGGTCTTTCTTT. Protein: CASSLDQGLGGRSFF.

J is TRBJ2-3 and V is TRBV20-1, with no clear D. The V end lost 3 bases, the J end lost 6 bases, and 7 bases lay between the germline ends. Germline lookup yields CDR1 DFQATT and CDR2 SNEGSKA (reference sequence). The CDR3 sequence is 11 residues long. CDR3 region: CSASTEDTQYF. CDR3 bases: TGCAGTGCTAGCACGGAGGATACGCAGTATTTT.

This clone was detected only a few times. The J gene is TRBJ1-1, the V gene TRBV7-9; D is perhaps TRBD1 (5 bases). The CDR3 loop spans 15 amino acids. The V and J ends lost 1 base and 1 base respectively, with 10 bases between them. The germline gives CDR1 SEHNR, CDR2 FQNEAQ (reference sequence). CDR3 nucleotides: TGTGCCAGCAGCTTAGATCAGGGCGAGAACACTGAAGCTTTCTTT. Translated: CASSLDQGENTEAFF.

The rearrangement uses TRBV18 and TRBJ2-3; 7 positions match TRBD1. CDR1 and CDR2 (germline): KGHSH, LQKENI. The V segment lost 8 bases and the J segment 0 bases; nucleotides outside the gene matches: 11. This CDR3 is 16 amino acids long. CDR3 loop: CASQRGRSPSTDTQYF. In nucleotides, the CDR3 is TGTGCCAGCCAAAGGGGGCGGAGCCCTAGCACAGATACGCAGTATTTT.

The genes are TRBV9 and TRBJ2-5, with 8 bases matching TRBD2. The junction had 4 bases not matched to a gene; V was cut back by 4 bases and J by 5 bases. This CDR3 is built from 13 residues. CDR1 is SGDLS and CDR2 is YYNGEE in the germline V gene. CDR3 protein: CASSTRLAETQYF. Written as DNA, the CDR3 is TGTGCCAGCAGCACCAGACTAGCGGAGACCCAGTACTTC.

This chain uses TRBV10-2 with TRBJ2-7; the D gene is possibly TRBD2 (5 bases). The germline V and J ends were trimmed by 7 bases and 2 bases, with 18 bases remaining between them. Germline V gene sequence: CDR1 WSHSY, CDR2 SAAADI. This CDR3 comprises 15 residues. In nucleotides, the CDR3 is TGCGCCAGCACCCCCGGAGGAGTAGGCGCCTACGAGCAGTACTTC. Translating gives CASTPGGVGAYEQYF.

This clone was found a few times. This chain uses TRBV18 with TRBJ1-2; tentatively, D is TRBD1 (6 bases). CDR1 and CDR2 (germline): KGHSH, LQKENI. This CDR3 comprises 15 residues. The V end was cut by 3 bases, the J end by 0 bases, with 11 bases between. The CDR3 DNA reads as TGTGCCAGCTCACCTAGGACAGAAACTAACTATGGCTACACCTTC. Encoded protein: CASSPRTETNYGYTF.

The chain couples TRBV25-1 to TRBJ2-6; a weak D match, TRBD1 (6 bases). This CDR3 contains 15 residues. V dropped 4 bases and J dropped 2 bases, with 9 bases sitting between them. The V gene's germline CDR1 is MGHDK and CDR2 SYGVNS. The CDR3: CASSARTAGANVLTF. The DNA of the CDR3 is TGTGCCAGCAGTGCCAGGACAGCTGGGGCCAACGTCCTGACTTTC.

This rearrangement joins TRBV7-8 to TRBJ2-4, with no clear D. The V gene's germline CDR1 is SGHVS and CDR2 FQNEAQ. Trimming shortened V by 5 bases and J by 15 bases, and 17 bases separated the two germline ends. CDR3 length: 12 residues. CDR3 in DNA: TGTGCCAGCAGCAACCCGGACCTTTTCCTGTACTTC. It codes for CASSNPDLFLYF.

The rearrangement joins TRBV13 to TRBJ2-7; D remains ambiguous. Germline V gene lookup returns CDR1 PRHDT and CDR2 FYEKMQ (reference sequence). This CDR3 has 13 amino acids. Deletions cut 1 base from V and 3 bases from J, with 7 bases between. The DNA of the CDR3 is TGTGCCAGCAGCTTAGCGGGTCTCTACGAGCAGTACTTC. As protein: CASSLAGLYEQYF.

The rearrangement uses TRBV2 and TRBJ1-5; D is unresolved. Per the germline V gene, CDR1 is SNHLY and CDR2 is FYNNEI. CDR3 length: 16 amino acids. Between the trimmed V and J ends, which lost 0 bases and 0 bases, there was a span of 9 bases. CDR3 loop: CASSEALGDSNQPQHF. As DNA, the CDR3 is TGTGCCAGCAGTGAAGCGCTTGGGGATAGCAATCAGCCCCAGCATTTT.

This chain joins TRBV11-2 and TRBJ2-2, with D perhaps assigned TRBD1 or TRBD2 (6 bases each). V was trimmed by 4 bases and J by 9 bases, leaving 27 bases between them. The CDR3 runs to 18 residues. The germline V gene encodes CDR1 SGHAT and CDR2 FQNNGV. In nucleotides, the CDR3 is TGTGCCAGCAGCTACATCTCCCTAGGGGGGAGTTTTATCCGGGAGCTGTTTTTT. Its translation: CASSYISLGGSFIRELFF.

The chain combines TRBV10-3 with TRBJ2-7; 9 positions agree with TRBD2. Germline V CDR1 and CDR2: ENHRY, SYGVKD. The CDR3 loop spans 16 amino acids. J lost 4 bases, V lost 6 bases, and 13 bases had no gene match. CDR3 nucleotides: TGTGCCATCAGCGGGGGTCCGGGACTAGCACCGTACGAGCAGTACTTC. It yields the protein CAISGGPGLAPYEQYF.

This chain joins TRBV27 and TRBJ2-3; D not resolved. Germline V gene data show CDR1 as MNHEY and CDR2 as SMNVEV (reference sequence). The CDR3 is 15 residues long. The germline V and J ends were trimmed by 5 bases and 1 base, with 13 bases remaining between them. CDR3 amino acids: CASSHGVWGTDTQYF. The CDR3 bases are TGTGCCAGCAGTCATGGTGTCTGGGGCACAGATACGCAGTATTTT.

This sequence joins TRBV19 and TRBJ2-7; maybe TRBD2 (5 bases). Trimming cost V 5 bases and J 2 bases, with 10 bases left between them. The CDR3 consists of 13 residues. Germline assignment: CDR1 LNHDA and CDR2 SQIVND (reference sequence). The CDR3 here is CASSVGKTYEQYF. For the CDR3, the DNA is TGTGCCAGTAGTGTCGGGAAAACCTACGAGCAGTACTTC.

In this sample, this clone turned up a few times. J is TRBJ1-1 and V is TRBV11-2, with 7 bases identical to TRBD1. The CDR3 totals 12 residues. The junction had 3 bases not matched to a gene; V was cut back by 5 bases and J by 6 bases. CDR1 is SGHAT and CDR2 is FQNNGV in the germline V gene. The CDR3 loop reads CASSLGTAEAFF. In DNA, the CDR3 is TGTGCCAGCAGCCTAGGGACAGCTGAAGCTTTCTTT.

This clone was recorded a few times. The J gene is TRBJ2-5, the V gene TRBV18, with 13 bases fitting TRBD2. The V segment lost 2 bases and the J segment 0 bases; nucleotides outside the gene matches: 0. In germline, CDR1 is KGHSH, CDR2 LQKENI. CDR3 length: 16 amino acids. In DNA form, the CDR3 reads TGTGCCAGCTCACCAGGGACTAGCGGGAACCAAGAGACCCAGTACTTC. It yields the protein CASSPGTSGNQETQYF.